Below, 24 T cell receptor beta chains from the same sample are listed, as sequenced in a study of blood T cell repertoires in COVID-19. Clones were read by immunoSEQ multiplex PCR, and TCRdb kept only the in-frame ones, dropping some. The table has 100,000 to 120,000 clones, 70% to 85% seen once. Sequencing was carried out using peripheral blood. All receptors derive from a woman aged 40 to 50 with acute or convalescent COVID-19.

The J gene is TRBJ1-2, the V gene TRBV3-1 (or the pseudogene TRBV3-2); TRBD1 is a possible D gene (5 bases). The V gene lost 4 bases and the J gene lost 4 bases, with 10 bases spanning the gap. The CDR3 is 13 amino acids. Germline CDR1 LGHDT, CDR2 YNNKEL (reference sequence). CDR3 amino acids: CASSPGGFYGYTF. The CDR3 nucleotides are TGTGCCAGCAGCCCCGGGGGGTTCTATGGCTACACCTTC.

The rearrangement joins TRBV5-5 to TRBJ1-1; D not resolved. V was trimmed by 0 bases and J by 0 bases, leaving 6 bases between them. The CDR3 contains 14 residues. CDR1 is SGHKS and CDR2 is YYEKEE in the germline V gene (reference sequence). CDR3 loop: CASSLDTVNTEAFF. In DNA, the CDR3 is TGTGCCAGCAGCTTGGATACAGTGAACACTGAAGCTTTCTTT.

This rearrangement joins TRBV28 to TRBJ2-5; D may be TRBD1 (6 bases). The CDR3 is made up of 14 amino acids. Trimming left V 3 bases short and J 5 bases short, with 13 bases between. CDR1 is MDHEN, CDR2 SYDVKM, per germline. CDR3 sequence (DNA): TGTGCCAGCAGTTTTGGGGGCCGTATTGAGACCCAGTACTTC. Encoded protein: CASSFGGRIETQYF.

The CDR3 here is CAWSSRTGWVQYF. The CDR3 DNA reads TGTGCCTGGAGTTCCCGGACAGGATGGGTGCAGTACTTC. The chain uses TRBV30 and TRBJ2-7; 7 nucleotides line up with TRBD1. The CDR3 is 13 residues long. V lost 2 bases, J lost 9 bases, and 10 bases stayed unmatched. CDR1 is GTSNPN and CDR2 is SVGIG in the germline V gene (reference sequence). Filled out from reference TRBV30 and TRBJ2-7, the complete variable domain reads SQTIHQWPATLVQPVGSPLSLECTVEGTSNPNLYWYRQAAGRGLQLLFYSVGIGQISSEVPQNLSASRPQDRQFILSSKKLLLSDSGFYLCAWSSRTGWVQYFGPGTRLTVT.

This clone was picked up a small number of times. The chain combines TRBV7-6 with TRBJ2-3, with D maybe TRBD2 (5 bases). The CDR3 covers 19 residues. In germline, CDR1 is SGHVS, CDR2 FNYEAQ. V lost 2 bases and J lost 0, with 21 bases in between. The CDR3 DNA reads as TGTGCCAGCAGCTTAAGGTCGGGTCAGGCTCGGGATAGCACAGATACGCAGTATTTT. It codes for CASSLRSGQARDSTDTQYF.

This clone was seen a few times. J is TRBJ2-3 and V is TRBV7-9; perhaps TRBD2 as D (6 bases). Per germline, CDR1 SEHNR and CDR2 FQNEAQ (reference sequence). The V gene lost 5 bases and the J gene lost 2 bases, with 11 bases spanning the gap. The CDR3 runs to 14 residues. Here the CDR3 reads CASSLQGLTDTQYF. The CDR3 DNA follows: TGTGCCAGCAGCCTCCAGGGACTCACAGATACGCAGTATTTT.

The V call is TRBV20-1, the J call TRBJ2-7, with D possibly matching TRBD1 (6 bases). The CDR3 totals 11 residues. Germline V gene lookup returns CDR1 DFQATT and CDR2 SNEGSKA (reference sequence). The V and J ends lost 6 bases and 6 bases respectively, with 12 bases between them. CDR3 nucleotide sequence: TGCAGTGCGAACAGGGTTGGCGAGCAGTACTTC. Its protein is CSANRVGEQYF.

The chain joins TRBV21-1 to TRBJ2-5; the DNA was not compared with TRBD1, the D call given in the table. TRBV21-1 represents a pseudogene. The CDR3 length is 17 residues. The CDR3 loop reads CCLNPGTGYRGGETQYF. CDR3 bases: TGTTGCTTAAATCCCGGGACAGGGTATAGAGGGGGAGAGACCCAGTACTTC.

As DNA, the CDR3 is TGTGCCAGCAGCTTGGAGGCATCCACTAATTCACCCCTCCACTTT. Its translation: CASSLEASTNSPLHF. The chain combines TRBV7-3 with TRBJ1-6, with D uncertain. The CDR3 is 15 amino acids. The germline CDR1 and CDR2 sequences are SGHTA and FQGTGA. V was cut by 3 bases and J by 6 bases, with 12 bases left in between.

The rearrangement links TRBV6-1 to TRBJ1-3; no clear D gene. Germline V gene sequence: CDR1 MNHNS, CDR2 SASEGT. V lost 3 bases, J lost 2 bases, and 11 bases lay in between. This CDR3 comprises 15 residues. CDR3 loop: CASSDWRVTGNTIYF. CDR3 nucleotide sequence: TGTGCCAGCAGTGATTGGCGGGTAACTGGAAACACCATATATTTT.

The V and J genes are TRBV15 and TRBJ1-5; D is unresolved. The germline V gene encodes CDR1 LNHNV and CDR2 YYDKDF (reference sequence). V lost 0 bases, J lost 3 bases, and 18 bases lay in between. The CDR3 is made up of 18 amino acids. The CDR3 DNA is TGTGCCACCAGCAGAGATGATTGGGGAGGGATCGCCAATCAGCCCCAGCATTTT. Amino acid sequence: CATSRDDWGGIANQPQHF. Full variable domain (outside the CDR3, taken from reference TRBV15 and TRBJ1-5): DAMVIQNPRYQVTQFGKPVTLSCSQTLNHNVMYWYQQKSSQAPKLLFHYYDKDFNNEADTPDNFQSRRPNTSFCFLDIRSPGLGDTAMYLCATSRDDWGGIANQPQHFGDGTRLSIL.

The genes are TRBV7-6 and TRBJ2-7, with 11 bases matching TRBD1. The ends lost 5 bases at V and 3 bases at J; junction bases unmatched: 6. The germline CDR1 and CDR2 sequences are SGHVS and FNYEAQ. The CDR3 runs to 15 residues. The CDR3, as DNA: TGTGCCAGCAGCCTCGGGACAGGGGGGCGCTACGAGCAGTACTTC. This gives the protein CASSLGTGGRYEQYF.

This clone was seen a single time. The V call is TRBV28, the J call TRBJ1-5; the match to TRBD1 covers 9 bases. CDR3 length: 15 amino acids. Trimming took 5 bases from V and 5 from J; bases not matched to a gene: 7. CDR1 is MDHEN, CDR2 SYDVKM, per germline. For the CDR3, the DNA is TGTGCCAGCAGTCCGGGACAGGGCCTATATCAGCCCCAGCATTTT. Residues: CASSPGQGLYQPQHF.

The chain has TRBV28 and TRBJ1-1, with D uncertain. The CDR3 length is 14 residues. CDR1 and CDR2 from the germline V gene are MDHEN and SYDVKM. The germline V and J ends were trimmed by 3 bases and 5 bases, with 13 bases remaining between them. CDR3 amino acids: CASSFPGGGTEAFF. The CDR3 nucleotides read TGTGCCAGCAGTTTTCCGGGAGGAGGGACTGAAGCTTTCTTT.

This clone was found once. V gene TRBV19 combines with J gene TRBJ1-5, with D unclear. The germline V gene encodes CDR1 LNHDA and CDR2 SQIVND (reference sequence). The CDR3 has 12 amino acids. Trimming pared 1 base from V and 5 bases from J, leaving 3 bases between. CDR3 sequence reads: CASSIVDQPQHF. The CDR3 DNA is TGTGCCAGTAGTATAGTCGATCAGCCCCAGCATTTT.

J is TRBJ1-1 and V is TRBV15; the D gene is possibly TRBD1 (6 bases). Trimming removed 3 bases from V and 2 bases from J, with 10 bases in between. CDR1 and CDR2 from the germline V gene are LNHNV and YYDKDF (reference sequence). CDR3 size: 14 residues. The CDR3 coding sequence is TGTGCCACCAGCAGTAGGACAGAAAACACTGAAGCTTTCTTT. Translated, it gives CATSSRTENTEAFF. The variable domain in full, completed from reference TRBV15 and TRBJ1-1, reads DAMVIQNPRYQVTQFGKPVTLSCSQTLNHNVMYWYQQKSSQAPKLLFHYYDKDFNNEADTPDNFQSRRPNTSFCFLDIRSPGLGDTAMYLCATSSRTENTEAFFGQGTRLTVV.

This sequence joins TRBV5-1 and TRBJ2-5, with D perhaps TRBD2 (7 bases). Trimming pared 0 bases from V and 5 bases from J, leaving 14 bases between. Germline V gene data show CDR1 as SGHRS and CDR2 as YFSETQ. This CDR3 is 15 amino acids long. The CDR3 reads CASSLEGGPFETQYF. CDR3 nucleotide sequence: TGCGCCAGCAGCTTGGAGGGGGGGCCCTTTGAGACCCAGTACTTC.

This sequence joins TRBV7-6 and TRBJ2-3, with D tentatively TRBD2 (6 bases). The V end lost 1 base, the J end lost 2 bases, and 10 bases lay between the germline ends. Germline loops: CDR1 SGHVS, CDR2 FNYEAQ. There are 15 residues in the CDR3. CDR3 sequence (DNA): TGTGCCAGCAGCTTAGTTGGCGGGGTCACAGATACGCAGTATTTT. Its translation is CASSLVGGVTDTQYF.

The CDR3 sequence is CASSWGLAGRDEQFF. The DNA of the CDR3 is TGTGCCAGCAGCTGGGGACTAGCGGGACGGGATGAGCAGTTCTTC. This rearrangement joins TRBV5-6 to TRBJ2-1, with TRBD2 identical over 13 bases. Trimming took 3 bases from V and 8 from J; bases not matched to a gene: 5. Germline V lookup: CDR1 SGHDT, CDR2 YYEEEE. The CDR3 contains 15 residues.

This CDR3 is CASSPHGPGNRRGYTF. DNA of the CDR3: TGTGCCAGCAGCCCCCACGGGCCGGGAAATAGACGTGGCTACACCTTC. This chain joins TRBV3-1 (or the pseudogene TRBV3-2) and TRBJ1-2; D is uncertain. V was clipped by 4 bases and J by 7 bases, with 22 bases between them. This CDR3 spans 16 amino acids. From germline, CDR1 is LGHDT and CDR2 YNNKEL (reference sequence).

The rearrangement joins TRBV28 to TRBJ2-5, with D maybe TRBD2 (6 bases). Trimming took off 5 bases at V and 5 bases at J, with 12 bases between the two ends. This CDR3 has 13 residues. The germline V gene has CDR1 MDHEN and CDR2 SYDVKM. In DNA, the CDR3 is TGTGCCAGCAGTCGCGACCGGGGGGAGACCCAGTACTTC. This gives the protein CASSRDRGETQYF.

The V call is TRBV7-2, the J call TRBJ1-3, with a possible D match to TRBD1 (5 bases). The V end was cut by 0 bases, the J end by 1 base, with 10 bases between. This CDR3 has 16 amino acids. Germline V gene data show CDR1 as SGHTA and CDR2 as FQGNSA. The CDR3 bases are TGTGCCAGCAGCTTAGCGGAGGGGAGGTCTGGAAACACCATATATTTT. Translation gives CASSLAEGRSGNTIYF.

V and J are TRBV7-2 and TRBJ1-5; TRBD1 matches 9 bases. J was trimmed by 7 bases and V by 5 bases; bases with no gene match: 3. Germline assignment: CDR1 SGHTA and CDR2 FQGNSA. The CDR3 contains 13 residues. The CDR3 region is CASSGTGPQPQHF. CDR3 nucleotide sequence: TGTGCCAGCAGCGGGACAGGGCCCCAGCCCCAGCATTTT.

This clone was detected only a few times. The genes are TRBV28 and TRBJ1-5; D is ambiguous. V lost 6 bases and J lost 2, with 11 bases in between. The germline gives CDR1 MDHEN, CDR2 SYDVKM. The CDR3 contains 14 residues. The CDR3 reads CASSEWQGNQPQHF. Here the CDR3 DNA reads TGTGCCAGCAGCGAGTGGCAGGGCAATCAGCCCCAGCATTTT.